The entry that follows covers one T cell receptor (beta chain) sequence. Its antigen remains undetermined. Per-base qualities were not stored, and no clone one base away is much larger. These data belong to a study of blood T cell repertoires in COVID-19 (dated by TCRdb to the early 2020s). Study-wide context: Samples covering the acute and convalescent phases of COVID-19 were provided by collaborators in the United States, Italy and Spain. The prospective study material was composed of cDNA or gDNA derived from T cells, B-cell-depleted T cells, or PBMCs. Subjects who had been exposed to COVID-19, were actively infected with it, or had recovered from it provided the deeply sampled blood TCRbeta repertoires that made up the dataset. The repertoires were released in a freely available public database intended as a resource for research on the immune response to SARS-CoV-2. Samples were obtained from the ongoing ImmuneRACE study (first 160 participants) and from some 1,200 subjects provided by 6 global collaborators. Nearly every sample came with metadata listing a de-identified subject ID, COVID-19 status, age in years and sex. Where HLA class I and class II types were available, the types were taken from metadata supplied by the sample provider, not from assay-based typing. Overall study results and their limits: The amount of clinical and demographic metadata varied by source and participant and was provided uncurated.

Each collaborating institution followed its own protocols to collect whole blood in K2EDTA tubes. For TCRbeta analysis, collaborator samples were shipped as frozen whole blood, as isolated PBMCs, or as DNA extracted from either sample type. TCRbeta CDR3 regions were amplified from genomic DNA using the immunoSEQ Assay, a bias-controlled multiplex PCR. As for how the authors treated the data: The number of nucleated cells in each sample was estimated from the amplification of reference gene primers within the assay. To quantify the absolute abundance of each unique TCRbeta CDR3 rearrangement, sequence reads were collapsed and filtered. For each sample, productive Simpson clonality was calculated by taking the square root of Simpson's diversity index across productive rearrangements. The table comes from immuneACCESS by way of TCRdb, which keeps in-frame sequences with V and J called. Part of the clones is missing from these tables; in studies checked, under half for an unresolved V gene and the rest for unknown reasons. That table furnishes V, J and clone size, whereas the DNA furnished D and trimming. The table for this sample lists tens of thousands of clones; under 95% of them were counted only once. The ten largest clones represent around 32% of the sample.

CDR1 and CDR2, looked up from the germline V gene, are SGHAT and FQNNGV. Relative to germline, V is missing 4 bases and J is missing 4 bases, with 17 bases of the junction outside any gene match. The CDR3 runs 19 amino acids, cysteine and phenylalanine included. Only the CDR3 region is kept as DNA, spanning 57 bases read in frame from base 1. What was sequenced was peripheral blood. This receptor was obtained from a man between 65 and 80 years old with active COVID-19. The sequence links TRBV11-2 to TRBJ2-3, with 10 central nucleotides matching TRBD2. The nucleotide sequence reads TGTGCCAGCAGCTGGGGGGGGCTAGCGGGAGTCCCCGCCGCAGATACGCAGTATTTT. This encodes CASSWGGLAGVPAADTQYF. Extended through the reference TRBV11-2 and TRBJ2-3 proteins, this CDR3 yields the full variable domain: EAGVAQSPRYKIIEKRQSVAFWCNPISGHATLYWYQQILGQGPKLLIQFQNNGVVDDSQLPKDRFSAERLKGVDSTLKIQPAKLEDSAVYLCASSWGGLAGVPAADTQYFGPGTRLTVL.